Each of the 22 T cell receptor beta chains below was sequenced from the same sample in a study of T cell responses to AZD1222 COVID-19 vaccine. Assay used: immunoSEQ multiplex PCR; TCRdb lists only in-frame clones, some missing. The repertoire consists of tens of thousands of clones, with 70% to 90% occurring once and the leading ten covering about 19%. The input for sequencing was peripheral blood, taken on day 0 of AZD1222 vaccination. All receptors derive from an adult in good health.

J is TRBJ1-1 and V is TRBV19; tentative D call: TRBD1 (5 bases). The germline CDR1 and CDR2 sequences are LNHDA and SQIVND (reference sequence). Trimming stripped 6 bases from V and 1 base from J, with 21 bases between. There are 17 residues in the CDR3. For the CDR3, the DNA is TGTGCCAGTAGCGGGGATTATACGGGACGGTGGAACACTGAAGCTTTCTTT. It specifies CASSGDYTGRWNTEAFF. Full variable domain (outside the CDR3, taken from reference TRBV19 and TRBJ1-1): DGGITQSPKYLFRKEGQNVTLSCEQNLNHDAMYWYRQDPGQGLRLIYYSQIVNDFQKGDIAEGYSVSREKKESFPLTVTSAQKNPTAFYLCASSGDYTGRWNTEAFFGQGTRLTVV.

This chain links TRBV4-1 with TRBJ2-3; weak D call: TRBD1 (6 bases). This CDR3 region has 15 residues. The V end was cut by 1 base, the J end by 0 bases, with 8 bases between. CDR1 is MGHRA and CDR2 is YSYEKL in the germline V gene. The CDR3 reads CASSQVQGSTDTQYF. The CDR3 DNA follows: TGCGCCAGCAGCCAAGTTCAGGGGAGCACAGATACGCAGTATTTT.

The chain uses TRBV7-3 and TRBJ2-2, with 10 nucleotides matching TRBD1. This CDR3 spans 16 amino acids. Unmatched junction bases numbered 7, after V lost 5 bases and J lost 4 bases. Germline CDR1 reads SGHTA; CDR2 reads FQGTGA. CDR3 nucleotides: TGTGCCAGCAGCAGAAGACAGGGGGCGTCCACCGGGGAGCTGTTTTTT. This translates into CASSRRQGASTGELFF.

The chain has TRBV28 and TRBJ1-4, with 12 nucleotides matching TRBD1. This CDR3 has 18 residues. The V segment lost 9 bases and the J segment 7 bases; nucleotides outside the gene matches: 18. The germline V gene encodes CDR1 MDHEN and CDR2 SYDVKM. In nucleotides, the CDR3 is TGTGCCAGTTCAACCGGGACAGGGGGCTTTAGTTTGGGTGAAAAACTGTTTTTT. Translated, it gives CASSTGTGGFSLGEKLFF. The whole variable domain, filled in from reference TRBV28 and TRBJ1-4, reads DVKVTQSSRYLVKRTGEKVFLECVQDMDHENMFWYRQDPGLGLRLIYFSYDVKMKEKGDIPEGYSVSREKKERFSLILESASTNQTSMYLCASSTGTGGFSLGEKLFFGSGTQLSVL.

This chain connects TRBV10-3 to TRBJ1-3, with D unclear. V lost 6 bases to trimming and J lost 1 base, with 7 bases between them. The V gene's germline CDR1 is ENHRY and CDR2 SYGVKD. The CDR3 covers 13 residues. The CDR3 loop is CAIRPASGNTIYF. CDR3 sequence (DNA): TGTGCCATCAGACCGGCTTCTGGAAACACCATATATTTT.

The gene calls are TRBV11-2 and TRBJ2-3; tentative D call: TRBD2 (5 bases). Deletions cut 1 base from V and 1 base from J, with 6 bases between. Germline values: CDR1 SGHAT, CDR2 FQNNGV. The CDR3 totals 14 residues. In nucleotides, the CDR3 is TGTGCCAGCAGCTTAGGGACTCGCACAGATACGCAGTATTTT. Protein sequence: CASSLGTRTDTQYF.

CDR3 coding DNA: TGTGCCAGCAGCCGGGGACAGGGTCTGGGGCAGTACTTC. It encodes CASSRGQGLGQYF. V is TRBV5-5 and J is TRBJ2-7, with TRBD1 identical over 9 bases. Per germline, CDR1 SGHKS and CDR2 YYEKEE (reference sequence). J gave up 9 bases and V 4 bases, and 8 bases lay outside the gene matches. CDR3 size: 13 residues.

The gene calls are TRBV6-5 and TRBJ2-3, with 8 positions matching TRBD2. V dropped 7 bases and J dropped 2; count of bases not matched to a gene: 5. The CDR3 has 14 amino acids. In germline, CDR1 is MNHEY, CDR2 SVGAGI. CDR3: CASKLADLTDTQYF. The CDR3 nucleotides are TGTGCCAGCAAACTAGCGGACCTCACAGATACGCAGTATTTT.

The gene calls are TRBV4-2 and TRBJ2-6; TRBD1 agrees at 8 bases. Unmatched junction bases numbered 5, after V lost 1 base and J lost 0 bases. CDR1 and CDR2 (germline): LGHNA, YNFKEQ. CDR3 length equals 18 residues. The CDR3 here is CASSQAGTGRSGANVLTF. The CDR3 bases are TGTGCCAGCAGCCAAGCCGGGACAGGCCGCTCTGGGGCCAACGTCCTGACTTTC.

V gene TRBV7-9 combines with J gene TRBJ2-1, with D possibly TRBD1 on 5 matching bases. Trimming shortened V by 1 base and J by 9 bases, and 10 bases separated the two germline ends. This CDR3 is built from 13 residues. Germline CDR1 SEHNR, CDR2 FQNEAQ (reference sequence). CDR3 in DNA: TGTGCCAGCAGCTTAGGACAGTACGGTGAGCAGTTCTTC. Translating gives CASSLGQYGEQFF. Using reference TRBV7-9 and TRBJ2-1 for the parts outside the CDR3, the full variable domain is DTGVSQNPRHKITKRGQNVTFRCDPISEHNRLYWYRQTLGQGPEFLTYFQNEAQLEKSRLLSDRFSAERPKGSFSTLEIQRTEQGDSAMYLCASSLGQYGEQFFGPGTRLTVL.

CDR3 DNA: TGTGCCAGCAGTCGGGACCGAAAAGAAGGCTACACCTTC. Its translation: CASSRDRKEGYTF. The rearrangement links TRBV6-2 or TRBV6-3 to TRBJ1-2, with D tentatively TRBD1 (5 bases). This CDR3 region has 13 residues. Trimming stripped 5 bases from V and 8 bases from J, with 15 bases between. The germline V gene has CDR1 MNHEY and CDR2 SVGEGT.

In this sample, this clone turned up once. The V gene is TRBV6-5, the J gene TRBJ1-4, with D unresolved. CDR1 is MNHEY, CDR2 SVGAGI, per germline. Trimming took 8 bases from V and 8 from J, leaving 18 bases between them. The length of the CDR3 is 14 residues. CDR3 sequence: CASLMGDSGEKLFF. The CDR3 region has the DNA TGTGCCAGCCTCATGGGCGATTCGGGGGAAAAACTGTTTTTT.

The chain has TRBV6-5 and TRBJ1-1; 7 bases are shared with TRBD1. This CDR3 has 16 residues. Losses at the gene ends were 0 bases for V and 5 bases for J; bases not matched to a gene: 9. The V gene's germline CDR1 is MNHEY and CDR2 SVGAGI. In nucleotides, the CDR3 is TGTGCCAGCAGTTACTCCCCGACAGGGAGGGGGACTGAAGCTTTCTTT. Its protein product is CASSYSPTGRGTEAFF.

The rearrangement links TRBV27 to TRBJ1-2, with D perhaps TRBD1 (6 bases). The germline V and J ends were trimmed by 2 bases and 7 bases, with 14 bases remaining between them. Germline V gene sequence: CDR1 MNHEY, CDR2 SMNVEV (reference sequence). The CDR3 is made up of 14 amino acids. The CDR3 sequence is CASSLRTASGGYTF. Written as DNA, the CDR3 is TGTGCCAGCAGTTTAAGGACAGCTAGTGGTGGCTACACCTTC.

The table lists this clone with a few counts. The chain employs TRBV12-3 or TRBV12-4 and TRBJ1-1; TRBD1 might be the D (5 bases). The CDR3 has 13 residues. Trimming removed 5 bases from V and 5 bases from J, with 12 bases in between. The CDR3 DNA follows: TGTGCCAGCAGTCGCAGGGAGGGAACTGAAGCTTTCTTT. Translating gives CASSRREGTEAFF.

V and J are TRBV2 and TRBJ2-2; D not resolved. CDR3 length equals 12 residues. V lost 6 bases to trimming and J lost 7 bases, with 9 bases between them. In germline, CDR1 is SNHLY, CDR2 FYNNEI. The CDR3 is CASRVGFGELFF. The CDR3 DNA follows: TGTGCCAGCAGGGTGGGGTTCGGGGAGCTGTTTTTT. Full variable domain (remainder filled in from reference TRBV2 and TRBJ2-2): EPEVTQTPSHQVTQMGQEVILRCVPISNHLYFYWYRQILGQKVEFLVSFYNNEISEKSEIFDDQFSVERPDGSNFTLKIRSTKLEDSAMYFCASRVGFGELFFGEGSRLTVL.

The CDR3 DNA reads TGTGCCAGCACTTCTCCCGGGGACAGGGGGACCTTTAATCAGCCCCAGCATTTT. Protein product: CASTSPGDRGTFNQPQHF. V usage is TRBV28 and J usage is TRBJ1-5; 11 bases match TRBD1. With 7 bases clipped from V and 4 bases from J, the junction kept 15 bases outside the gene matches. The germline CDR1 and CDR2 sequences are MDHEN and SYDVKM. The CDR3 is made up of 18 amino acids.

V and J are TRBV2 and TRBJ1-5; D perhaps matches TRBD1 (5 bases). Trimming removed 6 bases from V and 2 bases from J, with 11 bases in between. The CDR3 runs to 14 residues. Germline-derived CDR1 and CDR2 are SNHLY and FYNNEI. For the CDR3, the DNA is TGTGCCAGCAGGGCGGACATCGGCAATCAGCCCCAGCATTTT. It specifies CASRADIGNQPQHF.

The chain couples TRBV5-6 to TRBJ2-5; 7 bases match TRBD2. Germline CDR1 reads SGHDT; CDR2 reads YYEEEE. Unmatched junction bases numbered 8, after V lost 2 bases and J lost 7 bases. The CDR3 is made up of 14 amino acids. CDR3 sequence reads: CASSFGRGIGTQYF. CDR3 nucleotides: TGTGCCAGCAGCTTTGGGAGGGGAATAGGGACCCAGTACTTC.

The rearrangement joins TRBV6-6 to TRBJ1-4; D is perhaps TRBD1 (6 bases). CDR3 length: 14 residues. V lost 4 bases, J lost 11 bases, and 17 bases lay in between. Germline V lookup: CDR1 MNHNY, CDR2 SVGAGI (reference sequence). CDR3 nucleotides: TGTGCCAGCAGTTCCCCCCGGGAGGGGGGGAAACTGTTTTTT. Its translation is CASSSPREGGKLFF.

The CDR3 DNA is TGTGCCAGCAGACGGACTAGCGGGGAGCAGTACTTC. Translation gives CASRRTSGEQYF. The chain joins TRBV6-5 to TRBJ2-7, with 11 positions matching TRBD2. V trimming: 6 bases; J trimming: 7 bases; junction bases outside the gene matches: 2. Germline CDR1 and CDR2: MNHEY and SVGAGI. The CDR3 extends over 12 amino acids.

V is TRBV19 and J is TRBJ2-3; 10 bases agree with TRBD1. The CDR3 totals 15 residues. The junction had 6 bases not matched to a gene; V was cut back by 5 bases and J by 4 bases. Germline V lookup: CDR1 LNHDA, CDR2 SQIVND (reference sequence). The DNA of the CDR3 is TGTGCCAGTAGTCCCCGGACAGGGGGTCCAGATACGCAGTATTTT. It encodes CASSPRTGGPDTQYF.